There are a few counts of the clone carrying this TCR beta chain. Germline values: CDR1 LNHDA, CDR2 SQIVND (reference sequence). V was trimmed by 1 base and J by 10 bases, leaving 11 bases between them. The CDR3 covers 13 residues. A second about 6 to 11 cycle PCR used barcoded and J-beta primers. Each CDR3 protein gets one entry after TCRdb re-called the 5' RACE reads with MiXCR. The sample includes about 1.6 million distinct CDR3 sequences, 34% of them seen just once. The data belong to a study of blood T cells in healthy people across ages. The chain is built from TRBV19 and TRBJ2-1, with D tentatively TRBD2 (6 bases). Sequenced material: blood. This clonotype was obtained from a woman between 25 and 40 years old in good health. CDR3 amino acids: CASSIVYGGEQFF. CDR3 bases: TGTGCCAGTAGTATAGTATACGGGGGAGAGCAGTTCTTC.